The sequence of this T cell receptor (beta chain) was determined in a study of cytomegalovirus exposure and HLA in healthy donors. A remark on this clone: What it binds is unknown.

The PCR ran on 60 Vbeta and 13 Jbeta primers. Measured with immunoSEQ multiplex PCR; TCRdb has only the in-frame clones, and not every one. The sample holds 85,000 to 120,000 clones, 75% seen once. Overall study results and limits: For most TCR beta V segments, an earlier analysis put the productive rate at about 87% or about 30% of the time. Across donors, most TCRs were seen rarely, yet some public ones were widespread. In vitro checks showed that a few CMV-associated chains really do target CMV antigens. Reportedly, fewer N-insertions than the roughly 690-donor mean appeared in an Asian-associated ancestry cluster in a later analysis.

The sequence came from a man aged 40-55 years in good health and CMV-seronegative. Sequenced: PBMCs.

The CDR3 nucleotides are TGTGCCAGTAGTATAGAGGGCAATATGCGATCACCCCTCCACTTT. Encoded protein: CASSIEGNMRSPLHF. The chain has TRBV19 and TRBJ1-6; D is uncertain. CDR1 is LNHDA, CDR2 SQIVND, per germline (reference sequence). The CDR3 sequence is 15 residues long. The V gene lost 0 bases and the J gene lost 10 bases, with 13 bases spanning the gap.